This T cell receptor beta chain was documented in a study of blood T cells in healthy people across ages. Germline V gene data show CDR1 as SGHRS and CDR2 as YFSETQ. With V trimmed by 4 bases and J by 9 bases, 12 bases remained unmatched. The CDR3 sequence is 16 residues long. Alongside a J-beta primer mix, a sample-barcoded 5' primer served in a second PCR lasting 7 to 11 cycles. TCRdb reprocessed the 5' RACE reads with MiXCR, giving one entry per CDR3 protein. The sample includes about 1 million distinct CDR3 sequences, more than 35% of them seen just once. This TCR was recovered from an older woman in good health. This rearrangement joins TRBV5-1 to TRBJ2-2; TRBD2 aligns across 10 bases. Source material: blood. The CDR3 protein is CASSNNLAGGFRELFF. CDR3 DNA sequence: TGCGCCAGCAGCAACAACTTAGCGGGAGGTTTCCGGGAGCTGTTTTTT.